Following are 16 T cell receptor beta chains from one sample sequenced in a study of healthy donors' naive CD4 and CD8 T cells. Starting from around 500 ng of total RNA, TCR libraries were made with linear amplification. TCRdb re-analysed the reads in MiXCR, keeping a single row per CDR3 protein. This table has around 180,000 distinct CDR3 sequences, about 74% appearing once. The sample comprised naive CD4+ and CD8+ T cells sorted from blood, pooled from several donors. The source is a pool of human donors in good health; the sample pools cells from several healthy donors.

The chain combines TRBV29-1 with TRBJ2-5, with 8 bases lining up with TRBD2. CDR1 is SQVTM and CDR2 is ANQGSEA in the germline V gene. The CDR3 totals 12 residues. V lost 6 bases, J lost 5 bases, and 5 bases stayed unmatched. The CDR3, as DNA: TGCAGCGTACCCCGGACTAGCGAGACCCAGTACTTC. Amino acid sequence: CSVPRTSETQYF.

The chain is built from TRBV4-1 and TRBJ1-1; D possibly corresponds to TRBD1 (6 bases). Germline V gene lookup returns CDR1 MGHRA and CDR2 YSYEKL. V lost 5 bases and J lost 0, with 16 bases in between. The CDR3 runs 16 residues. The DNA for the CDR3 is TGCGCCAGCAGCAGCCGGGACAATATTATGAACACTGAAGCTTTCTTT. It codes for CASSSRDNIMNTEAFF.

This rearrangement joins TRBV19 to TRBJ1-5; no reliable D call. V was cut by 6 bases and J by 2 bases, with 17 bases left in between. Germline CDR1 LNHDA, CDR2 SQIVND (reference sequence). This CDR3 is 16 amino acids long. For the CDR3, the DNA is TGTGCCAGTAGACCCGCGGCGAGGATTGGCAATCAGCCCCAGCATTTT. It encodes CASRPAARIGNQPQHF.

This sequence joins TRBV19 and TRBJ2-7; 9 nucleotides agree with TRBD1. The CDR3 is 14 amino acids. Germline V gene data show CDR1 as LNHDA and CDR2 as SQIVND (reference sequence). With V trimmed by 10 bases and J by 6 bases, 13 bases remained unmatched. CDR3 region: CATNNRGTGFEQYF. The DNA of the CDR3 is TGTGCCACCAACAATCGCGGGACAGGGTTCGAGCAGTACTTC.

The J gene is TRBJ2-3, the V gene TRBV12-3 or TRBV12-4; 16 bases match TRBD2. The trim removed 6 bases at V and 3 bases at J, leaving 0 bases unmatched. This CDR3 region has 15 residues. DNA of the CDR3: TGTGCCAGCAGGGGACTAGCGGGAGGGACAGATACGCAGTATTTT. Translating it yields CASRGLAGGTDTQYF.

The table lists this clonotype with a few counts. The rearrangement uses TRBV19 and TRBJ2-3; 11 positions match TRBD2. The ends lost 5 bases at V and 1 base at J; junction bases unmatched: 8. From germline, CDR1 is LNHDA and CDR2 SQIVND (reference sequence). This CDR3 spans 17 amino acids. CDR3 nucleotides: TGTGCCAGTAGTGCTCCCGCGGGACTAGCGGGCACAGATACGCAGTATTTT. Its translation is CASSAPAGLAGTDTQYF.

J is TRBJ1-3 and V is TRBV14; D is unclear. The CDR3 runs 15 residues. Per germline, CDR1 SGHDN and CDR2 FVKESK. V was trimmed by 1 base and J by 5 bases, leaving 12 bases between them. Here the CDR3 reads CASSQALDGRNTIYF. The CDR3 DNA reads TGTGCCAGCAGCCAAGCCTTGGACGGACGAAACACCATATATTTT.

This clonotype showed up just a few times. The V gene is TRBV25-1, the J gene TRBJ1-1, with D perhaps matching TRBD1 (5 bases). Trimming cost V 3 bases and J 1 base, with 6 bases left between them. Germline CDR1 and CDR2: MGHDK and SYGVNS. This CDR3 has 13 residues. The CDR3 DNA reads TGTGCCAGCAGTGACAGGGCGAACACTGAAGCTTTCTTT. This gives the protein CASSDRANTEAFF. The whole variable domain, filled in from reference TRBV25-1 and TRBJ1-1, reads EADIYQTPRYLVIGTGKKITLECSQTMGHDKMYWYQQDPGMELHLIHYSYGVNSTEKGDLSSESTVSRIRTEHFPLTLESARPSHTSQYLCASSDRANTEAFFGQGTRLTVV.

The chain recombines TRBV27 with TRBJ2-1; a possible D gene is TRBD2 (6 bases). The CDR3 totals 16 residues. V lost 1 base and J lost 0, with 10 bases in between. Germline values: CDR1 MNHEY, CDR2 SMNVEV (reference sequence). CDR3 coding DNA: TGTGCCAGCAGTTTATTCGGGGGAGGCTCCTACAATGAGCAGTTCTTC. Residues: CASSLFGGGSYNEQFF.

This clonotype has only a few counts. V usage is TRBV29-1 and J usage is TRBJ1-2, with D unclear. The CDR3 contains 13 residues. V gave up 4 bases and J gave up 4 bases, with 13 bases separating them. Germline values: CDR1 SQVTM, CDR2 ANQGSEA. The CDR3 sequence: CSVGVSVAYGYTF. CDR3 nucleotide sequence: TGCAGCGTTGGCGTCTCCGTCGCCTATGGCTACACCTTC.

The chain uses TRBV15 and TRBJ2-1; 8 nucleotides align to TRBD2. This CDR3 has 16 amino acids. The V gene end was trimmed by 4 bases and the J gene end by 0 bases; junction bases not matched to a gene: 5. Per germline, CDR1 LNHNV and CDR2 YYDKDF (reference sequence). The CDR3: CATSNGGRSSYNEQFF. CDR3 sequence (DNA): TGTGCCACCAGCAATGGCGGGAGGAGCTCCTACAATGAGCAGTTCTTC.

The V and J genes are TRBV2 and TRBJ2-5; unclear D gene. V was shortened by 8 bases and J by 4 bases, with 14 bases between the two germline ends. Germline CDR1 reads SNHLY; CDR2 reads FYNNEI. The CDR3 runs 13 residues. The CDR3 spells CASGMGYGETQYF. For the CDR3, the DNA is TGTGCCAGCGGGATGGGATACGGAGAGACCCAGTACTTC.

The J gene is TRBJ2-1, the V gene TRBV5-1; 9 bases line up with TRBD2. V was pared by 4 bases and J by 2 bases, with 7 bases of the junction left unmatched. The germline CDR1 and CDR2 sequences are SGHRS and YFSETQ. CDR3 length: 16 residues. The CDR3 bases are TGCGCCAGCAGCCAGTTAGCGGGAGCCGCCTACAATGAGCAGTTCTTC. Translating it yields CASSQLAGAAYNEQFF.

The CDR3 is CASSYFAGGQEGSTDTQYF. The CDR3 DNA follows: TGTGCCAGCAGTTACTTCGCAGGGGGACAGGAAGGGAGCACAGATACGCAGTATTTT. The chain combines TRBV6-6 with TRBJ2-3; 8 bases fit TRBD1. This CDR3 has 19 amino acids. Germline trimming cut 1 base from V and 0 bases from J; bases unmatched to any gene: 12. CDR1 is MNHNY, CDR2 SVGAGI, per germline (reference sequence).

The CDR3 sequence is CSVYILGRGNTEAFF. The CDR3 nucleotides are TGCAGCGTTTATATTCTGGGTAGAGGAAACACTGAAGCTTTCTTT. The J gene is TRBJ1-1, the V gene TRBV29-1; D gene uncertain. The germline V and J ends were trimmed by 5 bases and 2 bases, with 18 bases remaining between them. The CDR3 length is 15 residues. CDR1 and CDR2 from the germline V gene are SQVTM and ANQGSEA.

The chain carries TRBV6-5 and TRBJ1-6; D ambiguous. V lost 5 bases, J lost 7 bases, and 12 bases lay in between. Looked up from germline, CDR1 is MNHEY and CDR2 is SVGAGI. The CDR3 loop spans 14 amino acids. The CDR3 DNA sequence: TGTGCCAGCAGTGGTCAGGTCCCCAATTCACCCCTCCACTTT. Translated: CASSGQVPNSPLHF.